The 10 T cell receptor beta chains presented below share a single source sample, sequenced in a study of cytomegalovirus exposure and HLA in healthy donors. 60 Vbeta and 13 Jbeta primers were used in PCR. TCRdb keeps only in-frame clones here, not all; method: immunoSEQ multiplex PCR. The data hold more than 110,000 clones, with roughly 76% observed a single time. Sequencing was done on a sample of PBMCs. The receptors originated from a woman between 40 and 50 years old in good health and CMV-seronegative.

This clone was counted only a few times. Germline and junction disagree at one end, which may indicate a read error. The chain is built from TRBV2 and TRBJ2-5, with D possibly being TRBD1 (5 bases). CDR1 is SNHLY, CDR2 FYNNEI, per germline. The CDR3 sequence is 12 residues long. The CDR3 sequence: CASSEQQGPGHF. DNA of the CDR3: TGTGCCAGCAGTGAACAGCAGGGCCCCGGGCACTTC.

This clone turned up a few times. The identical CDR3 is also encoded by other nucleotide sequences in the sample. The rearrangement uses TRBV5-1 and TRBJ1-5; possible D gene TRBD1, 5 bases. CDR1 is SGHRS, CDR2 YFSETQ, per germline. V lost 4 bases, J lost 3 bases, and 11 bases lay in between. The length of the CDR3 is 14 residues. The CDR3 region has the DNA TGCGCCAGCAGCCCAGACAGTCCCAATCAGCCCCAGCATTTT. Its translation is CASSPDSPNQPQHF.

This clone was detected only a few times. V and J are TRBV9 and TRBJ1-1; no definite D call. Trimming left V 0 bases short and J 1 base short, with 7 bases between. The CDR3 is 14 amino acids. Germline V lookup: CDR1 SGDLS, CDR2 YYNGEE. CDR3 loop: CASSVGPPNTEAFF. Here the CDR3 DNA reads TGTGCCAGCAGCGTAGGGCCCCCGAACACTGAAGCTTTCTTT.

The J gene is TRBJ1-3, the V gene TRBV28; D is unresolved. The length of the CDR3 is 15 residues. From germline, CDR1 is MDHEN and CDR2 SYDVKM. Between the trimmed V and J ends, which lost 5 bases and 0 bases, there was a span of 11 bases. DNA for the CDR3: TGTGCCAGCAGTCCTGAATGGAGCTCTGGAAACACCATATATTTT. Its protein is CASSPEWSSGNTIYF.

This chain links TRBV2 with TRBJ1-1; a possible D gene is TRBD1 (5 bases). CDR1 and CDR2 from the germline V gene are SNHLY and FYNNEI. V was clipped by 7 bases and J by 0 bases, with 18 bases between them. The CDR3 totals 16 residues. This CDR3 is CASNAFQGRVNTEAFF. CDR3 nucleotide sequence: TGTGCCAGCAACGCTTTTCAAGGCAGGGTGAACACTGAAGCTTTCTTT. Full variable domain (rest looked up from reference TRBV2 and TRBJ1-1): EPEVTQTPSHQVTQMGQEVILRCVPISNHLYFYWYRQILGQKVEFLVSFYNNEISEKSEIFDDQFSVERPDGSNFTLKIRSTKLEDSAMYFCASNAFQGRVNTEAFFGQGTRLTVV.

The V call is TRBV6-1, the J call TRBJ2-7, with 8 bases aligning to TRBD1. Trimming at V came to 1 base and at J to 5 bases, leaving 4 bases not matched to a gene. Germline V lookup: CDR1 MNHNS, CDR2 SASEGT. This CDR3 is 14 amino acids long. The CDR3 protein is CASSEVQQGDEQYV. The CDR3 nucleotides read TGTGCCAGCAGTGAAGTCCAACAGGGGGACGAGCAGTACGTC.

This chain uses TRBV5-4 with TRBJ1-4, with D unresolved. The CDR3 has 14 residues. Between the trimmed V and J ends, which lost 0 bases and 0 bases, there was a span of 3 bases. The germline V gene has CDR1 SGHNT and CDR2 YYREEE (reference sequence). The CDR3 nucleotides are TGTGCCAGCAGCTTGGGAGCAACTAATGAAAAACTGTTTTTT. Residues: CASSLGATNEKLFF.

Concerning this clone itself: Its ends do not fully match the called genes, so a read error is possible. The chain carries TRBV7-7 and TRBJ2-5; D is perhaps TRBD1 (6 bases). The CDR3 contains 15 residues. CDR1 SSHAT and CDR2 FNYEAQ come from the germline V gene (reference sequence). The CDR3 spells CASSLATGIGETQYF. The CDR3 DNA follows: TGTGCTAGCAGCTTGGCAACAGGGATCGGAGAGACCCAGTACTTC.

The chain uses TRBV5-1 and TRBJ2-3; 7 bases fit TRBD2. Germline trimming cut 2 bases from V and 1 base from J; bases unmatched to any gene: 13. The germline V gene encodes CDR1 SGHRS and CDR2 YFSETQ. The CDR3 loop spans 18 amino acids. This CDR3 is CASSLPSGGFSGTDTQYF. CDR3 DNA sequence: TGCGCCAGCAGCTTACCCTCGGGGGGTTTTTCGGGCACAGATACGCAGTATTTT.

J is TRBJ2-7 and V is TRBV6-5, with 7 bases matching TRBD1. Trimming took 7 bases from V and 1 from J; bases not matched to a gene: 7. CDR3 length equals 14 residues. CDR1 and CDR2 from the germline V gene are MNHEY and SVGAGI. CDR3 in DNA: TGTGCCAGCAAGACGGACAGGTCTTCCTACGAGCAGTACTTC. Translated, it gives CASKTDRSSYEQYF.